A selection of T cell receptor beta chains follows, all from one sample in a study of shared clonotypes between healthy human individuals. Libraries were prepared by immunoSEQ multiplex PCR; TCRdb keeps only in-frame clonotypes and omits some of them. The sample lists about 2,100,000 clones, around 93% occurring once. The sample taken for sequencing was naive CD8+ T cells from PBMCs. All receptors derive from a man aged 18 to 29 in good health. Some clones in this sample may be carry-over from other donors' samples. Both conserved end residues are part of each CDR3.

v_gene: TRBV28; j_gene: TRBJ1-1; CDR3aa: CASSLDRVGTEAFF
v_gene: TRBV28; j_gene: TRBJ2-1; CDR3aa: CASSWSRGAYNEQFF
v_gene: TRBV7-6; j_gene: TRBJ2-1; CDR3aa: CASSKLANPSYNEQFF
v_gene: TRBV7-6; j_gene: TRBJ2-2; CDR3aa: CASSSGTGSLVSGELFF
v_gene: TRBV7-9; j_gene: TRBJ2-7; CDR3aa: CASSLFPHEQYF
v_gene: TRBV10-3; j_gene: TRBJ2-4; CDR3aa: CAISDPDKNIQYF
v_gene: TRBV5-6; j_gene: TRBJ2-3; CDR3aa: CASSSRAGLADTQYF
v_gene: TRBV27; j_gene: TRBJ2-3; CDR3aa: CASSLRTSRGTDTQYF
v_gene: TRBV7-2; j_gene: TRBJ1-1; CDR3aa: CASSLRGSPNTEAFF
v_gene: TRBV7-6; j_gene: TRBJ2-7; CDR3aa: CASSSGQGGYEQYF
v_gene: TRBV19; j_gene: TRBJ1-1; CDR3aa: CASSYKVGAEAFF